The rows below give T cell receptor beta chains drawn from one sample of a study of cytomegalovirus exposure and HLA in healthy donors. TCRdb's table, derived via immunoSEQ multiplex PCR, lists solely in-frame clones and lacks some. Found here are 140,000 to 150,000 clones, around 80% of them singletons; the top ten hold roughly 9.7%. The sequencing input was PBMCs. Receptors were obtained from a woman aged 60-70 years in good health and CMV-seropositive. The CDR3 runs from the conserved cysteine through the conserved F or W. The D gene is left open where the match is weak. Expanded clones are given a class, and other clones once, few, many or no size at all.

len	abundance	d_gene	v_gene	j_gene	CDR3aa	CDR3nt
13	-	-	TRBV29-1	TRBJ2-7	CSVEVGNGYEQYF	TGCAGCGTTGAAGTTGGTAACGGCTACGAGCAGTACTTC
13	-	-	TRBV5-1	TRBJ1-1	CASSPDTYTEAFF	TGCGCCAGCAGTCCAGACACTTACACTGAAGCTTTCTTT
13	-	TRBD1	TRBV5-6	TRBJ2-1	CASSRTGRNEQFF	TGTGCCAGCAGCCGGACAGGGCGCAATGAGCAGTTCTTC
12	-	-	TRBV11-2	TRBJ1-2	CASSLTGDGYTF	TGTGCCAGCAGCTTAACGGGGGATGGCTACACCTTC
16	-	-	TRBV28	TRBJ1-3	CASSLYRDSTGNTIYF	TGTGCCAGCAGTTTATACCGGGACTCAACTGGAAACACCATATATTTT
13	-	-	TRBV7-8	TRBJ1-1	CASSLNGQPEAFF	TGTGCCAGCAGCTTAAACGGACAGCCGGAAGCTTTCTTT
16	-	TRBD2	TRBV7-8	TRBJ2-1	CASSLVSGSSYNEQFF	TGTGCCAGCAGCTTAGTAAGCGGGAGCTCCTACAATGAGCAGTTCTTC
15	-	TRBD2	TRBV5-5	TRBJ2-2	CASSLGLARTGELFF	TGTGCCAGCAGCTTGGGACTAGCGAGGACCGGGGAGCTGTTTTTT
15	-	-	TRBV5-4	TRBJ2-3	CASSLISPGTDTQYF	TGTGCCAGCAGCTTGATTAGCCCTGGCACAGATACGCAGTATTTT
15	-	-	TRBV11-2	TRBJ1-5	CASSQGGGQDQPQHF	TGTGCCAGCAGCCAAGGGGGAGGGCAGGACCAGCCCCAGCATTTT
15	-	-	TRBV19	TRBJ2-2	CASEGGVDGTGELFF	TGTGCCAGTGAAGGGGGGGTGGACGGCACCGGGGAGCTGTTTTTT
14	once	-	TRBV19	TRBJ2-7	CASSTRTTTYEQYF	TGTGCCAGTAGTACCCGGACTACCACCTACGAGCAGTACTTC
17	-	TRBD1	TRBV19	TRBJ2-2	CASSGMWDRGLTGELFF	TGTGCCAGTAGTGGAATGTGGGACAGGGGCCTCACCGGGGAGCTGTTTTTT
13	few	-	TRBV5-6	TRBJ2-2	CASSPGLGGELFF	TGTGCCAGCAGCCCGGGACTGGGCGGGGAGCTGTTTTTT
16	-	-	TRBV7-7	TRBJ2-1	CASSPAGVGIYNEQFF	TGTGCTAGCAGCCCCGCCGGGGTGGGGATCTACAATGAGCAGTTCTTC
16	-	TRBD1	TRBV19	TRBJ1-5	CASSTPGQGGNQPQHF	TGTGCCAGTAGTACCCCGGGACAGGGTGGCAATCAGCCCCAGCATTTT
14	-	TRBD1	TRBV4-1	TRBJ2-7	CASSSGTGVYEQYF	TGCGCCAGCAGCTCCGGGACAGGGGTCTACGAGCAGTACTTC
15	once	-	TRBV25-1	TRBJ1-2	CASSEYGRPNYGYTF	TGTGCCAGCAGTGAATATGGCAGGCCTAACTATGGCTACACCTTC
14	-	TRBD2	TRBV6-6	TRBJ2-7	CASSSPSGGYEQYF	TGTGCCAGCAGTTCGCCTAGCGGGGGGTACGAGCAGTACTTC
13	-	TRBD2	TRBV6-5	TRBJ2-7	CASSRYPGGEQYF	TGTGCCAGCAGTCGTTATCCGGGGGGGGAGCAGTACTTC
16	-	-	TRBV11-1	TRBJ2-7	CASSFTGLSAFDEQYF	TGTGCCAGCAGCTTCACAGGGTTATCGGCTTTCGACGAGCAGTACTTC
15	once	TRBD1	TRBV29-1	TRBJ1-2	CSVSSLTGGGYGYTF	TGCAGCGTCAGCTCTTTGACAGGGGGCGGGTATGGCTACACCTTC
15	-	TRBD1	TRBV27	TRBJ1-2	CASSSGTGYNYGYTF	TGTGCCAGCAGTTCGGGGACAGGTTATAACTATGGCTACACCTTC
14	-	TRBD1	TRBV28	TRBJ1-2	CASRSSGQGEGYTF	TGTGCCAGCAGGTCCTCCGGACAGGGGGAGGGCTACACCTTC
13	-	-	TRBV6-1	TRBJ2-7	CASSPTPAVEQYF	TGTGCCAGCAGTCCTACTCCCGCTGTCGAGCAGTACTTC
19	-	TRBD2	TRBV5-1	TRBJ2-6	CASSLRTSGRALGANVLTF	TGCGCCAGCAGCCTTAGGACTAGCGGGAGGGCTTTGGGGGCCAACGTCCTGACTTTC
13	-	TRBD1	TRBV7-8	TRBJ2-5	CASSPDRVETQYF	TGTGCCAGCAGTCCAGACAGGGTCGAGACCCAGTACTTC
15	-	-	TRBV2	TRBJ1-3	CASSEAGVAGNTIYF	TGTGCCAGCAGTGAGGCAGGGGTCGCTGGAAACACCATATATTTT
15	-	TRBD2	TRBV5-1	TRBJ2-3	CASSSTSGSTDTQYF	TGCGCCAGCAGCTCGACTAGCGGGAGTACAGATACGCAGTATTTT
15	-	TRBD1	TRBV28	TRBJ2-7	CASSRTGHPSYEQYF	TGTGCCAGCAGTCGGACAGGACACCCTTCCTACGAGCAGTACTTC
17	-	-	TRBV21-1	TRBJ2-6	CASSKGYSPSGANVLTF	TGTGCCAGCAGCAAAGGGTACAGCCCCTCTGGGGCCAACGTCCTGACTTTC
13	-	TRBD1	TRBV2	TRBJ1-1	CASNDRVTPEAFF	TGTGCCAGCAACGACAGGGTAACCCCTGAAGCTTTCTTT
18	-	TRBD2	TRBV6-1	TRBJ2-1	CASSGGLAGRASYNEQFF	TGTGCCAGCAGTGGGGGACTAGCGGGCCGAGCTTCCTACAATGAGCAGTTCTTC